These 5 T cell receptor beta chains were sequenced from one sample in a study of OX40 agonist ivuxolimab in advanced cancers. Repertoires were generated with immunoSEQ multiplex PCR, while TCRdb's copy carries only in-frame clones and drops some. The sample consists of fewer than 50,000 clones, approximately 86% of them appearing once. The input for sequencing was CD4+ or CD8+ T cells sorted from blood, taken in a trial of the OX40 agonist ivuxolimab. The receptors come from an adult with an advanced solid tumor such as melanoma, head and neck, liver or kidney cancer.

The chain recombines TRBV18 with TRBJ2-7; tentatively, D is TRBD1 (7 bases). CDR3 length equals 14 residues. Germline-derived CDR1 and CDR2 are KGHSH and LQKENI. V lost 0 bases, J lost 5 bases, and 11 bases lay in between. The CDR3 spells CASSPPGRGDEQYF. The CDR3 region has the DNA TGTGCCAGCTCACCACCGGGCAGGGGGGACGAGCAGTACTTC.

The rearrangement joins TRBV9 to TRBJ1-5; D is uncertain. Germline V gives CDR1 SGDLS, CDR2 YYNGEE. V shed 0 bases and J shed 3 bases, with 4 bases lying between them. The CDR3 extends over 13 amino acids. Written as DNA, the CDR3 is TGTGCCAGCAGCGTAGCTCCCAATCAGCCCCAGCATTTT. Translating it yields CASSVAPNQPQHF.

J is TRBJ2-5 and V is TRBV7-9, with 10 bases aligning to TRBD2. The CDR3 consists of 17 residues. J lost 6 bases, V lost 4 bases, and 14 bases had no gene match. The germline CDR1 and CDR2 sequences are SEHNR and FQNEAQ (reference sequence). CDR3 coding DNA: TGTGCCAGCAGCTCCCAAGGAGAAGCGGGGGGGAAAAAGACCCAGTACTTC. It is translated as CASSSQGEAGGKKTQYF.

The chain joins TRBV15 to TRBJ2-5; D is undetermined. The V and J ends lost 6 bases and 4 bases respectively, with 12 bases between them. CDR1 is LNHNV, CDR2 YYDKDF, per germline (reference sequence). The CDR3 loop spans 13 amino acids. The CDR3 coding sequence is TGTGCCACCAGTGGAGTTTTTCTAGAGACCCAGTACTTC. It yields the protein CATSGVFLETQYF.

The V and J genes are TRBV4-1 and TRBJ2-7, with 7 bases identical to TRBD2. Germline loops: CDR1 MGHRA, CDR2 YSYEKL. V was pared by 3 bases and J by 0 bases, with 5 bases of the junction left unmatched. The CDR3 consists of 15 residues. This CDR3 is CASSHPGTISYEQYF. In DNA, the CDR3 is TGCGCCAGCAGCCACCCCGGGACTATCTCCTACGAGCAGTACTTC.